What follows are 10 T cell receptor beta chains derived from one specimen sequenced in a study of CD8+ T cells in alopecia areata. On the basis of CD4, CD8alpha, NKG2D, NKG2ACE and other markers, pooled cutaneous lymph node cells were sorted. After isolation, RNA underwent reverse transcription to generate cDNA as the sequencing template. This table comes from immunoSEQ multiplex PCR, and its TCRdb copy is limited to in-frame clones, with some not included. The table lists roughly 260,000 clones, no singletons, with more than 1% in the top ten. Sequenced material: CD4+ T cells sorted from a lymph node. All receptors derive from a C3H/HeJ mouse with alopecia areata. As its MHC haplotype, the strain has H2-k.

This clone has ten or more counts. Gene names refer to mouse genes. The read halts 4 residues ahead of the CDR3 end, with the missing end drawn from the germline J gene. At the DNA level, this CDR3 is encoded by other sequences in the same sample as well. The chain employs TRBV17 and TRBJ2-2; 7 bases agree with TRBD1. J gave up 3 bases and V 3 bases, and 1 base lay outside the gene matches. CDR1 and CDR2 (germline): MNHDT, YYDKIL. The length of the CDR3 is 14 residues. CDR3 DNA, as far as it was read: TGTGCTAGCAGTAGCCAGGGGGACACCGGG. Its translation is CASSSQGDTG. The full CDR3 sequence reads CASSSQGDTGQLYF.

A note on this clone: The listed genes are named as in mouse. The DNA ends 4 residues before the CDR3 does, and the rest of the CDR3 is filled in from the germline J gene. J is TRBJ2-4 and V is TRBV19; D possibly corresponds to TRBD1 (6 bases). Germline V CDR1 and CDR2: FNHDT, SITEND (reference sequence). The CDR3 is 14 amino acids. The germline V and J ends were trimmed by 3 bases and 0 bases, with 8 bases remaining between them. CDR3 residues: CASSTGVSQNTLYF. CDR3 DNA (partial): TGTGCCAGCAGTACAGGGGTTAGTCAAAAC.

Points on this clone: Any gene name here is a mouse gene name. The CDR3 end is not reached by the read, which stops 3 residues before it; the germline J gene fills it in. V gene TRBV13-2 combines with J gene TRBJ1-6, with a possible D match to TRBD1 (6 bases). TRBJ1-6 is given ORF status, its function remaining uncertain. V was cut by 5 bases and J by 8 bases, with 14 bases left in between. This CDR3 is 14 amino acids long. In germline, CDR1 is NNHNN, CDR2 SYGAGS (reference sequence). The CDR3 loop is CASGRGGADSPLYF. The CDR3 bases that were read are TGTGCCAGCGGGAGAGGGGGGGCGGATTCGCCC.

With respect to this clone: Gene names are the mouse ones. With the read ending 4 residues before the CDR3 end, the germline J gene is used to fill in that end. The chain employs TRBV13-1 and TRBJ2-1; 11 bases match TRBD2. Trimming took 3 bases from V and 1 from J; bases not matched to a gene: 3. CDR1 NSHNY and CDR2 SYGAGN come from the germline V gene. CDR3 length: 16 residues. The part of the CDR3 DNA that was read is TGTGCCAGCAGTGTCCGGACTGGGGGGAACTATGCT. Its translation is CASSVRTGGNYA. The CDR3 as a whole reads CASSVRTGGNYAEQFF.

As for this clone: The listed genes are named as in mouse. With the read ending 4 residues before the CDR3 end, the germline J gene is used to fill in that end. The rearrangement links TRBV19 to TRBJ1-1, with 7 bases aligning to TRBD1. The CDR3 contains 14 residues. The V gene end was trimmed by 7 bases and the J gene end by 1 base; junction bases not matched to a gene: 7. Germline assignment: CDR1 FNHDT and CDR2 SITEND (reference sequence). Here the CDR3 reads CASARDSQNTEVFF. The part of the CDR3 DNA that was read is TGTGCCAGCGCCCGGGACAGTCAAAACACA.

Details on this clone: The genes are named according to mouse. The read ends 4 residues early relative to the CDR3; the germline J gene fills the gap. The chain couples TRBV4 to TRBJ2-1; 9 bases map to TRBD2. CDR1 LGHDT and CDR2 YNNKQL come from the germline V gene (reference sequence). CDR3 length equals 13 residues. The DNA read from the CDR3 is TGTGCCAGCAGACTGGGGGGAGGCGCT. Amino acids: CASRLGGGA. The full-length CDR3 reads as CASRLGGGAEQFF.

In the case of this clone: Mouse germline and gene names are used. The read terminates 4 residues before the CDR3 end, so the remaining end is supplied by the germline J gene. The sample holds other DNA sequences that translate to the same CDR3. This chain joins TRBV13-1 and TRBJ2-4; D might be TRBD2 (7 bases). The germline CDR1 and CDR2 sequences are NSHNY and SYGAGN. The CDR3 covers 13 residues. The CDR3 here is CASSDWGLNTLYF. The sequenced part of the CDR3 DNA is TGTGCCAGCAGTGACTGGGGGCTAAAC.

This clone was detected ten times or more. The listed genes are named as in mouse. The read ends 4 residues early relative to the CDR3; the germline J gene fills the gap. The chain has TRBV13-3 and TRBJ1-1; D is uncertain. Between the trimmed V and J ends, which lost 4 bases and 0 bases, there was a span of 7 bases. Germline CDR1 reads NNHDY; CDR2 reads SYVADS. The CDR3 is made up of 13 amino acids. CDR3 region: CASSHIANTEVFF. The CDR3 bases that were read are TGTGCCAGCAGTCACATCGCAAACACA.

The table lists this clone with a few counts. Each gene name is a mouse one. The CDR3 end falls 4 residues outside the read, so it is completed with the germline J gene. This chain connects TRBV1 to TRBJ2-5; TRBD2 agrees at 10 bases. With 6 bases clipped from V and 2 bases from J, the junction kept 8 bases outside the gene matches. Germline loops: CDR1 NSQYPW, CDR2 LRSPGD (reference sequence). CDR3 length: 16 amino acids. CDR3 sequence: CTCRSGLGDGQDTQYF. CDR3 DNA (partial): TGCACCTGCAGGTCCGGACTGGGGGACGGCCAAGAC.

A remark on this clone: Mouse gene names and germline throughout. The read finishes 4 residues shy of the CDR3 end, and the germline J gene is used to complete it. The chain carries TRBV13-1 and TRBJ2-1, with D possibly matching TRBD2 (6 bases). V shed 4 bases and J shed 4 bases, with 9 bases lying between them. Germline V lookup: CDR1 NSHNY, CDR2 SYGAGN. The CDR3 contains 13 residues. Here the CDR3 reads CASSSGAYAEQFF. The CDR3 DNA, read in part, is TGTGCCAGCAGTTCTGGGGCATATGCT.